This is a list of T cell receptor beta chains from one sample in a study of lung T cells in sarcoidosis with Löfgren's syndrome. TCRdb re-derived calls from the reads in MiXCR, one entry per CDR3 protein. Among tens of thousands of distinct CDR3 sequences listed, 21% were seen once. Sequenced input: CD4+ T cells from PBMCs. The receptor set was obtained from a human donor with sarcoidosis (Löfgren's syndrome or another form), or a control subject (not recorded which). CDR3s include the opening cysteine and the closing phenylalanine or tryptophan. The D gene is left open where the match is weak. Clone size is given for some rows only: seen once, a few or many times, or a class if the clone is expanded.

j_gene	abundance	v_gene	d_gene	CDR3aa	CDR3nt
TRBJ1-2	many	TRBV15	-	CATRDTATYGYTF	TGTGCCACCAGGGATACAGCCACGTATGGCTACACCTTC
TRBJ2-1	few	TRBV12-3/TRBV12-4	TRBD2	CASSGGLAGMYNEQFF	TGTGCCAGCAGTGGGGGACTAGCGGGAATGTACAATGAGCAGTTCTTC
TRBJ1-1	few	TRBV12-5	-	CASGKTIHRGIYTEAFF	TGTGCTAGTGGTAAGACAATTCATCGGGGGATTTACACTGAAGCTTTCTTT
TRBJ2-7	many	TRBV27	-	CASSSHARQPLSYEQYF	TGTGCCAGCAGTTCCCACGCACGACAGCCCTTATCCTACGAGCAGTACTTC
TRBJ2-3	many	TRBV2	TRBD1	CASSPTGADTQYF	TGTGCCAGCAGTCCGACAGGGGCAGATACGCAGTATTTT
TRBJ1-5	-	TRBV2	-	CASSRTDRGQPQHF	TGTGCCAGCAGTCGGACAGACCGGGGCCAGCCCCAGCATTTT
TRBJ2-3	many	TRBV6-1	-	CASSVKYTDTQYF	TGTGCCAGCAGTGTGAAATACACAGATACGCAGTATTTT
TRBJ2-3	many	TRBV7-2	TRBD2	CASSFSGSGTDTQYF	TGTGCCAGCAGCTTTAGCGGGAGCGGCACAGATACGCAGTATTTT
TRBJ1-6	many	TRBV27	-	CASQGRSFGNSPLHF	TGTGCCAGCCAGGGCCGTTCTTTTGGGAACTCACCCCTCCACTTT
TRBJ1-6	few	TRBV19	-	CASSLRNSPLHF	TGTGCCAGTAGTCTACGGAATTCACCCCTCCACTTT
TRBJ2-1	many	TRBV18	-	CASSSGMGNEQFF	TGTGCCAGCTCGTCAGGTATGGGGAATGAGCAGTTCTTC
TRBJ1-5	few	TRBV2	-	CASRSDPEPQHF	TGTGCCAGCAGATCCGACCCGGAGCCCCAGCATTTT
TRBJ2-2	-	TRBV28	TRBD1	CASSDLRQGASGELFF	TGTGCCAGCAGTGACTTGAGACAGGGGGCCTCCGGGGAGCTGTTTTTT
TRBJ2-2	once	TRBV3-1	-	CASQVGGRTGELFF	TGTGCCAGCCAAGTTGGAGGCAGGACCGGGGAGCTGTTTTTT
TRBJ2-1	many	TRBV6-1	-	CATARGGSDNEQFF	TGTGCCACAGCGAGGGGGGGCTCGGACAATGAGCAGTTCTTC
TRBJ2-6	many	TRBV27	-	CATRGLSGANVLTF	TGTGCCACCAGGGGACTCTCTGGGGCCAACGTCCTGACTTTC
TRBJ2-4	many	TRBV14	-	CASSPSHGLKYF	TGTGCCAGCAGCCCCTCACACGGCCTGAAGTACTTC
TRBJ1-5	-	TRBV2	-	CASSPRGVQPQHF	TGTGCCAGCAGCCCCCGAGGGGTTCAGCCCCAGCATTTT
TRBJ1-5	many	TRBV7-6	TRBD1	CASSQRTGTHQPQHF	TGTGCCAGCAGCCAGAGGACAGGGACCCATCAGCCCCAGCATTTT
TRBJ1-5	many	TRBV6-1	-	CASSSQTAVYSNQPQHF	TGTGCCAGCAGTTCGCAGACGGCGGTCTATAGCAATCAGCCCCAGCATTTT
TRBJ1-3	many	TRBV27	TRBD1	CASSRQGADFSGNTIYF	TGTGCCAGCAGCCGACAGGGAGCGGATTTCTCTGGAAACACCATATATTTT
TRBJ2-3	many	TRBV19	TRBD2	CASKPSGGIQYF	TGTGCCAGTAAGCCTAGCGGGGGCATACAGTATTTT
TRBJ2-5	many	TRBV20-1	TRBD1	CSARDQGQRETQYF	TGCAGTGCTAGAGATCAGGGACAGAGAGAGACCCAGTACTTC
TRBJ1-5	many	TRBV7-8	-	CASRFGDRQNQPQHF	TGTGCCAGCCGTTTTGGAGACCGCCAGAATCAGCCCCAGCATTTT
TRBJ1-5	many	TRBV6-1	-	CASSAGVGNQPQHF	TGTGCCAGCAGTGCAGGGGTAGGGAATCAGCCCCAGCATTTT
TRBJ2-1	-	TRBV20-1	TRBD2	CSARGSAGGYNEQFF	TGCAGTGCTAGAGGCTCAGCGGGGGGTTACAATGAGCAGTTCTTC
TRBJ1-1	few	TRBV4-3	-	CASSQATGYTEAFF	TGCGCCAGCAGCCAAGCTACAGGGTACACTGAAGCTTTCTTT
TRBJ1-5	few	TRBV12-3/TRBV12-4	TRBD1	CASSWTGGRNQPQHF	TGTGCCAGCAGCTGGACAGGGGGACGCAATCAGCCCCAGCATTTT
TRBJ2-3	few	TRBV20-1	-	CIPLQGTSTDTQYF	TGCATCCCCTTACAAGGGACTTCGACAGATACGCAGTATTTT
TRBJ1-1	-	TRBV6-5	-	CARSNAGPRGEFF	TGTGCCCGCAGTAACGCTGGACCGCGCGGGGAGTTCTTT
TRBJ2-3	many	TRBV28	-	CASSLISVSTDTQYF	TGTGCCAGCAGTTTAATTTCCGTTAGCACAGATACGCAGTATTTT
TRBJ1-4	-	TRBV12-3/TRBV12-4	-	CASSLIVGNEKLFF	TGTGCCAGCAGTTTGATTGTCGGTAATGAAAAACTGTTTTTT
TRBJ2-1	many	TRBV3-1	TRBD2	CASSQLLATHNEQFF	TGTGCCAGCAGCCAACTACTAGCGACCCACAATGAGCAGTTCTTC
TRBJ2-5	many	TRBV24-1	-	CATSEPATRGGQETQYF	TGTGCCACCAGTGAGCCCGCGACCCGAGGGGGGCAAGAGACCCAGTACTTC
TRBJ1-1	few	TRBV10-2	-	CASRVNTEAFF	TGCGCCAGCAGGGTGAACACTGAAGCTTTCTTT
TRBJ2-1	-	TRBV7-2	TRBD2	CASSLVGSGFDSYNELFF	TGTGCCAGCAGCTTAGTTGGTAGCGGGTTTGACTCCTACAATGAGCTGTTCTTC
TRBJ1-5	-	TRBV2	-	CASSVMGREAQPQHF	TGTGCCAGCAGTGTAATGGGGAGGGAAGCTCAGCCCCAGCATTTT
TRBJ2-2	few	TRBV20-1	TRBD1	CSASPGQGYTGELFF	TGCAGTGCTAGTCCGGGACAGGGGTACACCGGGGAGCTGTTTTTT
TRBJ1-1	many	TRBV20-1	-	CSARWKNTEAFF	TGCAGTGCTAGATGGAAGAACACTGAAGCTTTCTTT
TRBJ1-3	many	TRBV6-1	-	CASRDSGSSGNTIYF	TGTGCCAGCAGAGACTCCGGATCATCTGGAAACACCATATATTTT
TRBJ2-7	many	TRBV6-1	-	CASSEVQRTYEQYF	TGTGCCAGCAGTGAAGTACAGCGGACCTACGAGCAGTACTTC
TRBJ2-5	many	TRBV20-1	TRBD2	CSGDEAGDQETQYF	TGCAGTGGGGACGAAGCGGGGGACCAAGAGACCCAGTACTTC
TRBJ2-5	many	TRBV24-1	TRBD2	CATSDSGLAGLQETQYF	TGTGCCACCAGTGATTCTGGACTAGCGGGACTCCAAGAGACCCAGTACTTC
TRBJ1-1	many	TRBV20-1	-	CSARAAVLWNTEAFF	TGCAGTGCTAGAGCAGCCGTTCTGTGGAACACTGAAGCTTTCTTT
TRBJ1-2	many	TRBV27	-	CASSNHGQNYGYTF	TGTGCCAGCAGTAATCACGGACAGAACTATGGCTACACCTTC
TRBJ1-5	-	TRBV12-3/TRBV12-4	TRBD1	CASSAMGQGRGPQHF	TGCGCCAGCAGTGCGATGGGACAGGGCCGGGGGCCCCAGCATTTT
TRBJ2-7	many	TRBV24-1	-	CATSDPPRGFYEQYF	TGTGCCACCAGTGATCCCCCACGGGGGTTCTACGAGCAGTACTTC
TRBJ2-3	many	TRBV27	TRBD1	CASSPLDRVRADTQYF	TGTGCCAGCAGTCCGCTGGACAGGGTTAGGGCAGATACGCAGTATTTT
TRBJ1-5	many	TRBV29-1	-	CSVGADSNQPQHF	TGCAGCGTTGGAGCAGATAGCAATCAGCCCCAGCATTTT
TRBJ1-3	few	TRBV5-1	TRBD1	CASSLPGQGARNTIYF	TGCGCCAGCAGCTTGCCCGGACAGGGGGCACGAAACACCATATATTTT
TRBJ2-3	-	TRBV9	-	CASSVGLLTDTQYF	TGTGCCAGCAGCGTAGGACTTCTCACAGATACGCAGTATTTT
TRBJ2-3	-	TRBV19	-	CASSAQGDTQYF	TGTGCCAGTAGTGCACAGGGAGATACGCAGTATTTT
TRBJ2-7	many	TRBV7-2	-	CASSLVAPSRTYEQYF	TGTGCCAGCAGCTTAGTTGCGCCTAGCCGAACCTACGAGCAGTACTTC
TRBJ2-1	few	TRBV5-6	TRBD1	CASSVDRGWNNEQFF	TGTGCCAGCAGCGTTGACAGGGGGTGGAACAATGAGCAGTTCTTC
TRBJ1-1	few	TRBV2	-	CASIDQGAGTEAFF	TGTGCCAGCATCGACCAGGGAGCGGGCACTGAAGCTTTCTTT